This T cell receptor beta chain appears in the sequencing data of a study of blood T cell repertoires in COVID-19. The V gene's germline CDR1 is SGHTS and CDR2 YDEGEE. The ends were cut back, 4 bases at V and 5 bases at J, with 16 bases in the middle. The CDR3 is 15 amino acids. Method: immunoSEQ multiplex PCR; TCRdb's copy keeps in-frame clones and lacks some. The sample contains approximately 100,000 clones, 91% of which appear only once. The material sequenced was peripheral blood. The chain links TRBV5-8 to TRBJ2-1, with TRBD1 as a possible D gene (5 bases). This TCR derives from a man in his 60s with acute or convalescent COVID-19. The CDR3 DNA follows: TGTGCCAGCAGCCTGGGGTCAGGGCAGCACAATGAGCAGTTCTTC. Its protein is CASSLGSGQHNEQFF.